Listed here are 13 T cell receptor beta chains from one sample, sequenced in a study of technical replicates of blood from a handful of donors. Some clones are missing from TCRdb's copy, which holds only in-frame ones; the method was immunoSEQ multiplex PCR. The sample lists 45,000 to 60,000 clones; 91% were seen once. Sequencing input: PBMCs. These receptor sequences come from a human donor in good health. Some clones in this sample may be carry-over from other donors' samples.

The chain employs TRBV27 and TRBJ2-2; the match to TRBD2 covers 10 bases. The V and J ends lost 5 bases and 7 bases, in that order; junction bases with no gene match: 7. The CDR3 is 15 amino acids. Looked up from germline, CDR1 is MNHEY and CDR2 is SMNVEV (reference sequence). The CDR3, as DNA: TGTGCCAGCAGTAAAAGCGGGAGGGCGGTCGGGGAGCTGTTTTTT. Protein product: CASSKSGRAVGELFF.

The rearrangement uses TRBV4-3 and TRBJ2-2; 11 nucleotides align to TRBD2. Trimming took 3 bases from V and 2 from J; bases not matched to a gene: 8. Germline V gene sequence: CDR1 LGHNA, CDR2 YSLEER. The CDR3 has 18 residues. The CDR3: CASSQQAGLAANTGELFF. DNA of the CDR3: TGCGCCAGCAGCCAGCAAGCGGGACTAGCGGCCAACACCGGGGAGCTGTTTTTT.

This chain uses TRBV29-1 with TRBJ2-1; D might be TRBD1 (5 bases). Germline V lookup: CDR1 SQVTM, CDR2 ANQGSEA. The CDR3 length is 15 residues. V was shortened by 3 bases and J by 0 bases, with 12 bases between the two germline ends. The CDR3 DNA sequence: TGCAGCGTTGATGGGGCACGGAGCTCCTACAATGAGCAGTTCTTC. Translation gives CSVDGARSSYNEQFF.

CDR3: CASSLIEGQGGYTF. Written as DNA, the CDR3 is TGTGCCAGCAGCTTAATAGAGGGACAAGGTGGCTACACCTTC. The rearrangement uses TRBV7-9 and TRBJ1-2; tentative D call: TRBD1 (6 bases). Trimming left V 2 bases short and J 7 bases short, with 14 bases between. This CDR3 has 14 amino acids. Germline CDR1 reads SEHNR; CDR2 reads FQNEAQ (reference sequence).

For the CDR3, the DNA is TGTGCCAGCAGTATAGACAGGCCGAACACCGGGGAGCTGTTTTTT. Amino acid sequence: CASSIDRPNTGELFF. This chain links TRBV27 with TRBJ2-2, with D tentatively TRBD1 (6 bases). The V end was cut by 5 bases, the J end by 0 bases, with 10 bases between. This CDR3 has 15 residues. Per germline, CDR1 MNHEY and CDR2 SMNVEV (reference sequence).

The rearrangement links TRBV6-6 to TRBJ2-3, with TRBD1 matching over 7 bases. The CDR3 consists of 14 residues. V gave up 7 bases and J gave up 3 bases; unmatched junction bases: 7. CDR1 is MNHNY, CDR2 SVGAGI, per germline (reference sequence). The CDR3 spells CASTPRDRTDTQYF. The CDR3 DNA is TGTGCCAGCACCCCCCGGGACAGAACAGATACGCAGTATTTT.

The chain is built from TRBV5-4 and TRBJ2-7, with a possible D match to TRBD2 (5 bases). With 3 bases removed from V and 6 bases from J, the gap between germline ends came to 10 bases. CDR3 size: 12 residues. CDR1 and CDR2 (germline): SGHNT, YYREEE (reference sequence). CDR3 sequence: CASSSGSLEQYF. The CDR3 nucleotides are TGTGCCAGCAGCTCTGGGAGCCTCGAGCAGTACTTC.

The chain uses TRBV4-2 and TRBJ1-2; D might be TRBD1 (5 bases). The V gene's germline CDR1 is LGHNA and CDR2 YNFKEQ. The CDR3 is 13 amino acids. V dropped 4 bases and J dropped 8 bases, with 14 bases sitting between them. CDR3 DNA sequence: TGTGCCAGCAGCCTGGAGCGGGACGCGGGCTACACCTTC. Translated: CASSLERDAGYTF.

This sequence joins TRBV2 and TRBJ2-2, with D possibly matching TRBD1 (6 bases). Between the trimmed V and J ends, which lost 6 bases and 1 base, there was a span of 6 bases. This CDR3 has 13 amino acids. Germline V gene data show CDR1 as SNHLY and CDR2 as FYNNEI. The CDR3 DNA reads TGTGCCAGCAGGACAGGGAACACCGGGGAGCTGTTTTTT. Its translation: CASRTGNTGELFF. Filled out from reference TRBV2 and TRBJ2-2, the complete variable domain reads EPEVTQTPSHQVTQMGQEVILRCVPISNHLYFYWYRQILGQKVEFLVSFYNNEISEKSEIFDDQFSVERPDGSNFTLKIRSTKLEDSAMYFCASRTGNTGELFFGEGSRLTVL.

The V and J genes are TRBV29-1 and TRBJ2-5; 8 bases map to TRBD2. From germline, CDR1 is SQVTM and CDR2 ANQGSEA. This CDR3 has 14 amino acids. With 3 bases clipped from V and 4 bases from J, the junction kept 7 bases outside the gene matches. CDR3 protein: CSVDAGTRRETQYF. CDR3 bases: TGCAGCGTTGATGCCGGGACTAGGAGAGAGACCCAGTACTTC. Complete variable domain (other parts from reference TRBV29-1 and TRBJ2-5): SAVISQKPSRDICQRGTSLTIQCQVDSQVTMMFWYRQQPGQSLTLIATANQGSEATYESGFVIDKFPISRPNLTFSTLTVSNMSPEDSSIYLCSVDAGTRRETQYFGPGTRLLVL.

This clone was seen a single time. This sequence joins TRBV10-3 and TRBJ1-6; D possibly corresponds to TRBD1 (6 bases). V dropped 4 bases and J dropped 0 bases, with 10 bases sitting between them. The V gene's germline CDR1 is ENHRY and CDR2 SYGVKD. The CDR3 extends over 16 amino acids. The CDR3 loop is CAISGHRDSYNSPLHF. Written as DNA, the CDR3 is TGTGCCATCAGTGGACACAGGGACTCCTATAATTCACCCCTCCACTTT.

In this sample, this clone turned up once. The chain employs TRBV4-1 and TRBJ1-1, with TRBD1 matching 7 bases. From germline, CDR1 is MGHRA and CDR2 YSYEKL. The CDR3 extends over 16 amino acids. The V segment lost 0 bases and the J segment 5 bases; nucleotides outside the gene matches: 9. The CDR3 region has the DNA TGCGCCAGCAGCCAAGATTTAGCAGGGGGTGGAACTGAAGCTTTCTTT. Its translation is CASSQDLAGGGTEAFF.

V usage is TRBV10-3 and J usage is TRBJ2-1; 12 nucleotides match TRBD2. The germline gives CDR1 ENHRY, CDR2 SYGVKD. This CDR3 comprises 16 residues. With 6 bases clipped from V and 8 bases from J, the junction kept 11 bases outside the gene matches. DNA of the CDR3: TGTGCCATCAGCACCTCAGCTAGCGGGGGGGCAGATGAGCAGTTCTTC. It yields the protein CAISTSASGGADEQFF.